The next 2 T cell receptor beta chains were all read from a single sample in a study of beta chain features in type 1 diabetes. All of the isolated RNA was reverse transcribed, so expressed TCRB transcripts were sequenced. Repertoires were generated with immunoSEQ multiplex PCR, while TCRdb's copy carries only in-frame clones and drops some. Among about 180,000 clones, about 13% were seen once, and the ten largest hold roughly 0.56%. The specimen was central memory CD4+ T cells from blood. These receptors were taken from a woman between 18 and 30 years old in good health.

The chain combines TRBV6-1 with TRBJ1-1, with TRBD1 matching over 7 bases. This CDR3 region has 14 residues. The V segment lost 2 bases and the J segment 3 bases; nucleotides outside the gene matches: 3. The germline CDR1 and CDR2 sequences are MNHNS and SASEGT. CDR3: CASSEYRGHTEAFF. The CDR3 DNA sequence: TGTGCCAGCAGTGAATACAGGGGCCACACTGAAGCTTTCTTT.

CDR3: CASSRGGQGEKLFF. In DNA form, the CDR3 reads TGTGCCAGCAGCCGTGGGGGACAGGGTGAAAAACTGTTTTTT. V and J are TRBV7-2 and TRBJ1-4, with TRBD1 identical over 9 bases. V lost 5 bases and J lost 7; bases outside the gene matches: 5. The CDR3 is made up of 14 amino acids. In germline, CDR1 is SGHTA, CDR2 FQGNSA. Full variable domain (remainder filled in from reference TRBV7-2 and TRBJ1-4): GAGVSQSPSNKVTEKGKDVELRCDPISGHTALYWYRQSLGQGLEFLIYFQGNSAPDKSGLPSDRFSAERTGGSVSTLTIQRTQQEDSAVYLCASSRGGQGEKLFFGSGTQLSVL.